This T cell receptor (beta chain) came from a study of CD8 T cells in Susac syndrome. V was clipped by 2 bases and J by 4 bases, with 12 bases between them. Germline V gene sequence: CDR1 GTSNPN, CDR2 SVGIG (reference sequence). This CDR3 contains 14 residues. An input of about 0.5 to 1 ug of RNA was subjected to reverse transcription using random hexamers. Amplification of TCR beta CDR3 by immunoSEQ multiplex PCR spanned 54 Vbeta and 13 Jbeta. TCRdb called the immunoSEQ multiplex PCR reads again in MiXCR, with one record for every CDR3 protein. This sample carries some 200,000 distinct CDR3 sequences, 95% of them seen once, and the ten largest clones take 0.08% to 0.095%. The multiple sclerosis controls, all treatment-naive patients, had relapsing-remitting disease that was stable or active.

This receptor was obtained from a human donor with multiple sclerosis. Sequencing was carried out using CD4+ T cells from PBMCs. The chain has TRBV30 and TRBJ2-1; possibly TRBD1 for D (5 bases). This CDR3 is CAWSTDREYNEQFF. CDR3 nucleotides: TGTGCCTGGAGTACCGACAGAGAGTACAATGAGCAGTTCTTC. Drawing the rest from reference TRBV30 and TRBJ2-1, the complete variable domain is SQTIHQWPATLVQPVGSPLSLECTVEGTSNPNLYWYRQAAGRGLQLLFYSVGIGQISSEVPQNLSASRPQDRQFILSSKKLLLSDSGFYLCAWSTDREYNEQFFGPGTRLTVL.